A selection of T cell receptor beta chains follows, all from one sample in a study of identical twins. One entry per CDR3 protein results from TCRdb running MiXCR on the 5' RACE reads. The data hold some 1,600,000 distinct CDR3 sequences, with more than 30% observed a single time. The source material was cord blood. The receptors were gathered from a newborn girl in good health. Both conserved end residues are trimmed from each CDR3.

V	J	CDR3
TRBV11-2	NA	ASSLDPGGETQY
TRBV6-6	TRBJ1-5	ASSDGTLGQPQH
TRBV27	TRBJ2-5	ASSTVAGAVETQY
TRBV4-1	TRBJ2-1	ASSQWVLAGGSFEYNEQF
TRBV24-1	NA	ATSAVAGVGYNEQY
TRBV4-2	TRBJ2-7	ASSPHPGLAYNEQY
TRBV3-1	NA	ASSHAGGLETQY
TRBV5-1	TRBJ2-1	ASSLGSGHMSEQF
TRBV6-1	TRBJ2-3	ASNLQGHTDTQY
TRBV12-3/TRBV12-4	TRBJ2-1	ASSIAGGQDEQF
TRBV11-2	NA	ASSLMWVTGGEETQY
TRBV3-1	TRBJ1-5	ASSQELGGQPQH
TRBV5-1	TRBJ2-1	ASSLAVSGTGDEQF
TRBV2	TRBJ2-3	ASSNRGKGDTQY
TRBV3-1	TRBJ2-7	ASRRGGTSYEQY
TRBV7-6	TRBJ2-5	ASSLMLETQY
TRBV7-2	TRBJ2-3	ASSLWAGLAGASADTQY
TRBV11-2	TRBJ2-3	ASSLYTGLAGGGQY
TRBV25-1	NA	ASSEYMETQY
TRBV27	TRBJ2-5	ASGLQRETQY
TRBV4-2	TRBJ2-6	ASSQEIARKLGGYSGANVLT
TRBV20-1	TRBJ2-1	SARDLAGAYNEQF
TRBV5-1	TRBJ2-5	ASSLKSVQETQY
TRBV10-2	TRBJ2-5	ASQTYLETQY
TRBV25-1	TRBJ2-4	ASSARTDLAKNIQY
TRBV6-5	TRBJ1-6	ASSYHGLDNSPLH
TRBV20-1	TRBJ2-1	SARDTLVSYNEQF
TRBV2	TRBJ2-5	AGEREKYQETQY
TRBV4-2	TRBJ2-7	ASSSRGSRSLYEQY
TRBV10-3	TRBJ1-6	AISESISAGSPLH